Shown below are 14 T cell receptor beta chains from a single sample sequenced in a study of T cell clonality in common variable immunodeficiency. Only in-frame clones appear in the TCRdb table, and some are missing; sequencing was by immunoSEQ multiplex PCR. The repertoire consists of under 45,000 clones, none detected only once. Sequenced sample: peripheral blood mononuclear cells. The receptors were gathered from a person aged 18 to 75 in good health.

This clone was found many times. The sequence runs out 3 residues before the end of the CDR3; the remainder is reconstructed from the germline J gene. The chain has TRBV5-1 and TRBJ1-2; a possible D gene is TRBD1 (5 bases). The CDR3 length is 18 residues. Deletions cut 4 bases from V and 4 bases from J, with 26 bases between. The germline gives CDR1 SGHRS, CDR2 YFSETQ. Incomplete CDR3 DNA: TGCGCCAGCAGCCCGCGACCCCTCGAGGGGAGCCTGACCTATGGC. As protein: CASSPRPLEGSLTYG. The whole CDR3 sequence is CASSPRPLEGSLTYGYTF.

Ten or more counts support this clone. The read is 3 residues too short to cover the CDR3 end, so that end is filled in from the germline J gene. This chain uses TRBV5-4 with TRBJ2-1, with TRBD2 as a possible D gene (5 bases). The V gene's germline CDR1 is SGHNT and CDR2 YYREEE (reference sequence). This CDR3 region has 16 residues. V lost 0 bases and J lost 0, with 10 bases in between. CDR3 bases read: TGTGCCAGCAGCTTGGAGGGAGCGGCCTCCTACAATGAG. It is translated as CASSLEGAASYNE. In full, the CDR3 reads CASSLEGAASYNEQFF.

This clone was found a few times. The CDR3 end lies 3 residues beyond the end of the read and is filled in from the germline J gene. V is TRBV11-1 and J is TRBJ2-1, with 8 bases aligning to TRBD2. The CDR3 has 13 residues. With V trimmed by 6 bases and J by 5 bases, 3 bases remained unmatched. Germline values: CDR1 SGHAT, CDR2 FQDESV (reference sequence). The CDR3 DNA, read in part, is TGTGCCAGCAGATCGGGACTAGACAATGAG. Translated: CASRSGLDNE. From start to end, the CDR3 is CASRSGLDNEQFF.

In its sample, this clone was seen many times. This CDR3 is CSARPTGTSFLYGYTF. CDR3 DNA, as far as it was read: TGCAGTGCTAGACCAACGGGGACATCTTTTCTCTATGGC. The chain links TRBV20-1 to TRBJ1-2; TRBD1 might be the D (6 bases). The read ends 3 residues early relative to the CDR3; the germline J gene fills the gap. Looked up from germline, CDR1 is DFQATT and CDR2 is SNEGSKA (reference sequence). V was pared by 2 bases and J by 4 bases, with 20 bases between. This CDR3 contains 16 residues.

This clone was recorded many times. The CDR3 extends 3 residues past the end of the read, so its final part is completed from the germline J gene. The chain uses TRBV10-3 and TRBJ2-1; TRBD2 aligns across 9 bases. From germline, CDR1 is ENHRY and CDR2 SYGVKD. This CDR3 contains 14 residues. J lost 9 bases, V lost 6 bases, and 9 bases had no gene match. The CDR3 protein is CAIRNSGRGGEQFF. The CDR3 DNA, read in part, is TGTGCCATCAGAAATAGCGGGAGAGGGGGTGAG.

This clone was detected many times. The read halts 3 residues ahead of the CDR3 end, with the missing end drawn from the germline J gene. The rearrangement joins TRBV2 to TRBJ1-5, with 8 bases identical to TRBD1. Germline CDR1 reads SNHLY; CDR2 reads FYNNEI. J gave up 7 bases and V 4 bases, and 15 bases lay outside the gene matches. This CDR3 contains 17 residues. CDR3 bases read: TGTGCCAGCAGTGTCGGGGGGACAGGTGAGTTTCGACAGCCC. Amino acid sequence: CASSVGGTGEFRQP. The whole CDR3 reads CASSVGGTGEFRQPQHF. Variable domain in full (rest from reference TRBV2 and TRBJ1-5): EPEVTQTPSHQVTQMGQEVILRCVPISNHLYFYWYRQILGQKVEFLVSFYNNEISEKSEIFDDQFSVERPDGSNFTLKIRSTKLEDSAMYFCASSVGGTGEFRQPQHFGDGTRLSIL.

Worth noting for this clone: The read halts 3 residues ahead of the CDR3 end, with the missing end drawn from the germline J gene. The gene calls are TRBV5-1 and TRBJ2-1; the match to TRBD2 covers 8 bases. The CDR3 contains 14 residues. Germline CDR1 SGHRS, CDR2 YFSETQ. Losses at the gene ends were 4 bases for V and 6 bases for J; bases not matched to a gene: 6. The DNA read from the CDR3 is TGCGCCAGCAGCCGGGGGACTAGTTCCAATGAG. Protein: CASSRGTSSNE. The full-length CDR3 reads as CASSRGTSSNEQFF.

This clone was detected only a few times. The CDR3 end lies 3 residues beyond the end of the read and is filled in from the germline J gene. The rearrangement links TRBV7-8 to TRBJ1-2, with no clear D. Germline CDR1 SGHVS, CDR2 FQNEAQ. The CDR3 is 14 residues long. CDR3 amino acids: CASRKAPNSYDYTF. The CDR3 DNA, read in part, is TGTGCCAGCAGGAAAGCGCCAAACTCCTACGAC.

This clone was recorded many times. The missing CDR3 end, 3 residues past where the read stops, is filled in from the germline J gene. The J gene is TRBJ2-7, the V gene TRBV5-1; no clear D gene. This CDR3 region has 14 residues. V lost 0 bases, J lost 1 base, and 8 bases lay in between. Germline V gives CDR1 SGHRS, CDR2 YFSETQ. The sequenced CDR3 bases are TGCGCCAGCAGCTTGGCTCAGGATTCCTACGAG. Translation: CASSLAQDSYE. The full-length CDR3 reads as CASSLAQDSYEQYF.

Ten or more counts support this clone. The sequence runs out 3 residues before the end of the CDR3; the remainder is reconstructed from the germline J gene. The V call is TRBV2, the J call TRBJ1-5; possible D gene TRBD1, 5 bases. Germline lookup yields CDR1 SNHLY and CDR2 FYNNEI. The CDR3 is made up of 14 amino acids. V gave up 6 bases and J gave up 7 bases, with 16 bases separating them. CDR3 loop: CASRESGQGQPQHF. The covered CDR3 bases are TGTGCCAGCAGGGAATCAGGTCAGGGCCAGCCC.

In its sample, this clone was seen many times. The read ends 3 residues before the CDR3 terminus; that terminus is restored from the germline J gene. This rearrangement joins TRBV10-2 to TRBJ1-1; 10 bases are a match to TRBD1. Per the germline V gene, CDR1 is WSHSY and CDR2 is SAAADI. The junction had 9 bases not matched to a gene; V was cut back by 4 bases and J by 1 base. The CDR3 runs 17 residues. The CDR3 bases that were read are TGCGCCAGCAGTGCGTTCAGACAGGGGGCAACGAACACTGAA. This codes for CASSAFRQGATNTE. The whole CDR3 is CASSAFRQGATNTEAFF.

This clone was seen at least ten times. The CDR3 end is not reached by the read, which stops 3 residues before it; the germline J gene fills it in. The rearrangement uses TRBV20-1 and TRBJ2-2, with TRBD1 matching over 7 bases. The CDR3 sequence is 15 residues long. Unmatched junction bases numbered 9, after V lost 6 bases and J lost 2 bases. CDR1 is DFQATT and CDR2 is SNEGSKA in the germline V gene (reference sequence). The CDR3 DNA, read in part, is TGCAGTGCCCGTTCCGGGACAGATAACACCGGGGAG. Translation: CSARSGTDNTGE. The CDR3 in full is CSARSGTDNTGELFF.

This clone was counted between two and nine times. The CDR3 goes on 3 residues after the read ends, and that part is filled in from the germline J gene. This sequence joins TRBV6-1 and TRBJ1-2; D ambiguous. The CDR3 length is 13 residues. Germline-derived CDR1 and CDR2 are MNHNS and SASEGT. The CDR3 bases that were read are TGTGCCAGCAGTGAATTCGGGTGGAATGAC. Residues: CASSEFGWND. The full CDR3 protein is CASSEFGWNDYTF.

The sample holds many counts of this clone. Read sequence stops 3 residues before the CDR3 end, and the germline J gene provides the missing end. The chain couples TRBV30 to TRBJ2-7; D is possibly TRBD2 (7 bases). Germline values: CDR1 GTSNPN, CDR2 SVGIG (reference sequence). CDR3 size: 12 residues. V lost 3 bases, J lost 4 bases, and 10 bases lay in between. The CDR3 sequence: CAWRGGAYEQYF. The part of the CDR3 DNA that was read is TGTGCCTGGAGGGGGGGGGCATACGAG.